This T cell receptor (beta chain) emerged from a study of T cell responses to AZD1222 COVID-19 vaccine. Profiled with immunoSEQ multiplex PCR; TCRdb holds only in-frame clones, not every one. The sample carries roughly 160,000 clones, 80% to 90% recorded once. The CDR3 runs 15 residues. Germline V CDR1 and CDR2: SGHTA, FQGNSA. Trimming shortened V by 1 base and J by 1 base, and 7 bases separated the two germline ends. The J gene is TRBJ2-2, the V gene TRBV7-2; no definite D call. This TCR was sampled from an adult in good health. This specimen was peripheral blood, taken on day 0 of AZD1222 vaccination. The CDR3 DNA reads as TGTGCCAGCAGCTTAGTTTTGGGGAACACCGGGGAGCTGTTTTTT. Encoded protein: CASSLVLGNTGELFF.